This entry describes one T cell receptor beta chain. Germline trimming cut 4 bases from V and 1 base from J; bases unmatched to any gene: 8. This CDR3 comprises 18 residues. From germline, CDR1 is SGHNT and CDR2 YENEEA. The authors' processing: Estimates of nucleated cell counts were drawn from the amplification of reference gene primers. The assay was immunoSEQ multiplex PCR, and TCRdb's table has in-frame clones only and misses some. D and trimming were read from the DNA, whereas the V and J calls and clone size are those reported in that table. Of 200,000 to 300,000 clones in the sample, around 90% were seen once. These data are taken from a study of blood T cell repertoires in COVID-19. Study-wide background: The United States, Italy and Spain were the sources of the acute and convalescent COVID-19 samples.

Seattle participants joined during active infection and were tracked over time. V is TRBV11-3 and J is TRBJ2-1, with 12 bases identical to TRBD1. This TCR came from a man aged 25 to 40 with COVID-19, enrolled during active disease. The sequenced material came from peripheral blood. The CDR3 sequence: CASSSRGTGGASYNEQFF. The CDR3, as DNA: TGTGCCAGCAGCTCTCGAGGGACAGGGGGCGCGTCCTACAATGAGCAGTTCTTC.